These 22 T cell receptor beta chains share one sample of origin, sequenced in a study of T cell responses to AZD1222 COVID-19 vaccine. This table comes from immunoSEQ multiplex PCR, and its TCRdb copy is limited to in-frame clones, with some not included. The sample yields tens of thousands of clones, approximately 79% seen once. The material was peripheral blood, obtained on day 0 of MenACWY control vaccination. The source of these receptors is an adult in good health.

This clone was observed once. The genes are TRBV9 and TRBJ1-2, with D perhaps TRBD1 (6 bases). CDR1 and CDR2 from the germline V gene are SGDLS and YYNGEE. Trimming took 2 bases from V and 0 from J, leaving 11 bases between them. The CDR3 extends over 15 amino acids. The DNA of the CDR3 is TGTGCCAGCAGCGTGGACAGCCCAGCTAACTATGGCTACACCTTC. This translates into CASSVDSPANYGYTF.

This chain joins TRBV19 and TRBJ1-6, with D possibly being TRBD1 (6 bases). The ends were cut back, 1 base at V and 5 bases at J, with 9 bases in the middle. The CDR3 is made up of 15 amino acids. CDR1 LNHDA and CDR2 SQIVND come from the germline V gene (reference sequence). CDR3 residues: CASSIAQGNNSPLHF. CDR3 bases: TGTGCCAGTAGTATAGCGCAGGGGAATAATTCACCCCTCCACTTT.

The rearrangement links TRBV6-5 to TRBJ1-5, with no clear D. This CDR3 spans 13 amino acids. Germline V gives CDR1 MNHEY, CDR2 SVGAGI. Trimming stripped 7 bases from V and 0 bases from J, with 7 bases between. The CDR3 reads CASNLDSNQPQHF. In DNA, the CDR3 is TGTGCCAGCAACCTGGATAGCAATCAGCCCCAGCATTTT.

This chain connects TRBV9 to TRBJ2-1; 10 positions match TRBD2. Germline V gives CDR1 SGDLS, CDR2 YYNGEE. The CDR3 is made up of 17 amino acids. V trimming: 0 bases; J trimming: 6 bases; junction bases outside the gene matches: 9. CDR3 region: CASSVGASSGSFNEQFF. The DNA for the CDR3 is TGTGCCAGCAGCGTAGGAGCGTCTAGCGGGAGCTTCAATGAGCAGTTCTTC. Full variable domain (remainder filled in from reference TRBV9 and TRBJ2-1): DSGVTQTPKHLITATGQRVTLRCSPRSGDLSVYWYQQSLDQGLQFLIQYYNGEERAKGNILERFSAQQFPDLHSELNLSSLELGDSALYFCASSVGASSGSFNEQFFGPGTRLTVL.

CDR3 DNA sequence: TGTGCCATCAGTGAGAGGGGCGCGGGCGAGGAAGCTTTCTTT. This codes for CAISERGAGEEAFF. V and J are TRBV10-3 and TRBJ1-1, with D tentatively TRBD1 (5 bases). The germline CDR1 and CDR2 sequences are ENHRY and SYGVKD. The ends were cut back, 2 bases at V and 8 bases at J, with 15 bases in the middle. The CDR3 has 14 amino acids.

This clone was counted between two and nine times. J is TRBJ2-6 and V is TRBV7-2; the D is unclear. The CDR3 runs 14 residues. Trimming stripped 5 bases from V and 1 base from J, with 6 bases between. From germline, CDR1 is SGHTA and CDR2 FQGNSA. The CDR3 DNA reads TGTGCCAGCAGCGCTCGTTCTGGGGCCAACGTCCTGACTTTC. The encoded protein is CASSARSGANVLTF.

The rearrangement links TRBV5-6 to TRBJ1-5, with 9 bases that match TRBD1. The CDR3 is 16 residues long. Germline CDR1 and CDR2: SGHDT and YYEEEE. V trimming: 4 bases; J trimming: 1 base; junction bases outside the gene matches: 6. Written as DNA, the CDR3 is TGTGCCAGCAGCACCTGGGACAGGGTAAGCAATCAGCCCCAGCATTTT. Translating gives CASSTWDRVSNQPQHF.

The chain joins TRBV28 to TRBJ2-7; the D gene is possibly TRBD1 (5 bases). Germline CDR1 is MDHEN and CDR2 is SYDVKM. The CDR3 length is 13 residues. The V gene lost 2 bases and the J gene lost 4 bases, with 9 bases spanning the gap. The CDR3 DNA is TGTGCCAGCAGTTTAGACGGACAATACGAGCAGTACTTC. The encoded protein is CASSLDGQYEQYF.

This clone appeared a few times. This chain joins TRBV4-1 and TRBJ2-3; 13 bases match TRBD2. J gave up 7 bases and V 4 bases, and 8 bases lay outside the gene matches. CDR1 is MGHRA and CDR2 is YSYEKL in the germline V gene. This CDR3 is 16 amino acids long. CDR3 in DNA: TGCGCCAGCAGCCGAGACTTACTAGCGGGGGGGAATACGCAGTATTTT. It yields the protein CASSRDLLAGGNTQYF.

The sample holds a few counts of this clone. The DNA for the CDR3 is TGTGCCAGCAGTTATTCCCCAGACAAGACCACTCGCGGCTACACCTTC. Residues: CASSYSPDKTTRGYTF. V is TRBV6-5 and J is TRBJ1-2; no definite D call. V was shortened by 3 bases and J by 8 bases, with 22 bases between the two germline ends. The CDR3 totals 16 residues. Germline-derived CDR1 and CDR2 are MNHEY and SVGAGI.

J is TRBJ1-4 and V is TRBV28; 7 bases line up with TRBD1. This CDR3 contains 18 residues. V trimming: 0 bases; J trimming: 7 bases; junction bases outside the gene matches: 14. CDR1 is MDHEN and CDR2 is SYDVKM in the germline V gene. The CDR3 DNA is TGTGCCAGCAGTTTATGGACGATAGGGGGCGGCGGGAGTGAAAAACTGTTTTTT. Its protein is CASSLWTIGGGGSEKLFF.

This clone appeared once. The chain joins TRBV25-1 to TRBJ1-5; the match to TRBD1 covers 12 bases. With 3 bases clipped from V and 6 bases from J, the junction kept 3 bases outside the gene matches. The CDR3 extends over 15 amino acids. The germline gives CDR1 MGHDK, CDR2 SYGVNS. CDR3 nucleotide sequence: TGTGCCAGCAGTGAGGGACAGGGGGCTTTTCAGCCCCAGCATTTT. This translates into CASSEGQGAFQPQHF.

In this sample, this clone turned up once. V usage is TRBV27 and J usage is TRBJ2-7; TRBD1 is a possible D gene (5 bases). Germline CDR1 MNHEY, CDR2 SMNVEV (reference sequence). V was pared by 2 bases and J by 3 bases, with 20 bases between. CDR3 size: 17 residues. This chain's CDR3 is CASSLDGHPISIYEQYF. DNA of the CDR3: TGTGCCAGCAGTTTAGACGGACACCCAATTTCAATCTACGAGCAGTACTTC.

The V gene is TRBV10-2, the J gene TRBJ1-2, with D unclear. The CDR3 has 14 amino acids. Germline V lookup: CDR1 WSHSY, CDR2 SAAADI. V was clipped by 3 bases and J by 2 bases, with 10 bases between them. CDR3 in DNA: TGCGCCAGCAGTGAATTTAACCCGAACTATGGCTACACCTTC. Translating it yields CASSEFNPNYGYTF.

The CDR3 sequence: CASSLSSTDTQYF. CDR3 in DNA: TGTGCCAGCTCACTCTCTTCCACAGATACGCAGTATTTT. The chain employs TRBV18 and TRBJ2-3; D unresolved. Trimming left V 4 bases short and J 2 bases short, with 7 bases between. Germline V gene sequence: CDR1 KGHSH, CDR2 LQKENI. The CDR3 has 13 amino acids.

A single count supports this clone. The rearrangement links TRBV4-1 to TRBJ1-5, with TRBD1 identical over 7 bases. The CDR3 has 15 amino acids. The germline gives CDR1 MGHRA, CDR2 YSYEKL. V lost 3 bases and J lost 3; bases outside the gene matches: 5. The CDR3 reads CASSHPDRPNQPQHF. The CDR3 nucleotides are TGCGCCAGCAGCCACCCGGACAGGCCCAATCAGCCCCAGCATTTT.

The rearrangement uses TRBV23-1 and TRBJ2-1; 11 bases are a match to TRBD2. TRBV23-1 is recorded as an ORF, its role being uncertain. The CDR3 is made up of 17 amino acids. With V trimmed by 6 bases and J by 8 bases, 15 bases remained unmatched. CDR3 coding DNA: TGCGCCAGCAGCCGAAGCCTACTAGCGGGAGTACGCGATGAGCAGTTCTTC. Protein product: CASSRSLLAGVRDEQFF.

A remark on this clone: Given a much more abundant clone one base away, this may be a read error. Different DNA sequences within this sample yield the same CDR3. The gene calls are TRBV6-4 and TRBJ2-1; 16 nucleotides line up with TRBD2. This CDR3 contains 15 residues. In germline, CDR1 is MRHNA, CDR2 SNTAGT. CDR3 coding DNA: TGCGCCAGCAGTGGGACTAGCGGGGGGGCCAATGAGCAGTTCTTC. Its translation is CASSGTSGGANEQFF.

CDR3: CASRSGPNQPQHF. The CDR3 nucleotides read TGTGCCAGCAGGAGCGGCCCCAATCAGCCCCAGCATTTT. The J gene is TRBJ1-5, the V gene TRBV28; the D is unclear. CDR1 is MDHEN, CDR2 SYDVKM, per germline. CDR3 length: 13 residues. Trimming pared 6 bases from V and 3 bases from J, leaving 9 bases between.

This chain uses TRBV15 with TRBJ2-3, with TRBD1 as a possible D gene (6 bases). Germline V gene sequence: CDR1 LNHNV, CDR2 YYDKDF (reference sequence). Trimming cost V 5 bases and J 2 bases, with 11 bases left between them. The CDR3 totals 14 residues. The CDR3 DNA sequence: TGTGCCACCAGCGGACGGGACATCACAGATACGCAGTATTTT. Its translation: CATSGRDITDTQYF.

This clone was observed a handful of times. This chain uses TRBV6-1 with TRBJ2-7; D gene ambiguous. Germline V gene sequence: CDR1 MNHNS, CDR2 SASEGT. CDR3 length: 13 amino acids. V dropped 6 bases and J dropped 6 bases, with 15 bases sitting between them. The CDR3 DNA reads TGTGCCAGCAGCCCGGAATACAAGTCCGAGCAGTACGTC. The encoded protein is CASSPEYKSEQYV.

The rearrangement joins TRBV5-1 to TRBJ1-2; tentative D call: TRBD1 (6 bases). The CDR3 consists of 18 residues. Germline V lookup: CDR1 SGHRS, CDR2 YFSETQ. Trimming removed 5 bases from V and 3 bases from J, with 26 bases in between. CDR3 nucleotides: TGCGCCAGCAGGGAGGAAACCACCGGGACACTTCTCTACTATGGCTACACCTTC. This translates into CASREETTGTLLYYGYTF. The full variable domain, completed using reference TRBV5-1 and TRBJ1-2, is KAGVTQTPRYLIKTRGQQVTLSCSPISGHRSVSWYQQTPGQGLQFLFEYFSETQRNKGNFPGRFSGRQFSNSRSEMNVSTLELGDSALYLCASREETTGTLLYYGYTFGSGTRLTVV.